One sample yielded the 4 T cell receptor beta chains listed below, sequenced in a study of blood T cell repertoires in COVID-19. The data were produced by immunoSEQ multiplex PCR, yet TCRdb's version contains in-frame clones alone and is incomplete. The table lists approximately 110,000 clones, around 87% of them singletons. Sequences were obtained from peripheral blood. The receptor set was obtained from a woman older than 75 with acute or convalescent COVID-19.

This clone was found once. This chain links TRBV30 with TRBJ2-1, with D unclear. Germline loops: CDR1 GTSNPN, CDR2 SVGIG (reference sequence). This CDR3 region has 16 residues. The ends were cut back, 0 bases at V and 0 bases at J, with 12 bases in the middle. The DNA for the CDR3 is TGTGCCTGGAGTGTACGATGGTCGAGCTCCTACAATGAGCAGTTCTTC. This translates into CAWSVRWSSSYNEQFF.

The rearrangement uses TRBV5-5 and TRBJ2-7; the match to TRBD1 covers 12 bases. The CDR3 runs to 16 residues. V gave up 4 bases and J gave up 0 bases; unmatched junction bases: 5. Germline assignment: CDR1 SGHKS and CDR2 YYEKEE (reference sequence). The chain's CDR3 is CASSPGTGGISYEQYF. The CDR3 DNA reads as TGTGCCAGCAGCCCTGGGACAGGGGGCATCTCCTACGAGCAGTACTTC.

The genes are TRBV10-3 and TRBJ2-5; TRBD1 is a possible D gene (5 bases). Germline V CDR1 and CDR2: ENHRY, SYGVKD. V was pared by 9 bases and J by 1 base, with 9 bases between. The CDR3 contains 12 residues. The CDR3 spells CAIGHGQETQYF. The CDR3 DNA is TGTGCCATTGGACACGGCCAAGAGACCCAGTACTTC.

The chain links TRBV18 to TRBJ1-2, with a weak D call TRBD1 (6 bases). Germline CDR1 KGHSH, CDR2 LQKENI. The CDR3 length is 13 residues. The V end was cut by 4 bases, the J end by 8 bases, with 14 bases between. The CDR3 protein is CASSRRDTRGYTF. Written as DNA, the CDR3 is TGTGCCAGCTCACGCCGGGACACCAGGGGCTACACCTTC.